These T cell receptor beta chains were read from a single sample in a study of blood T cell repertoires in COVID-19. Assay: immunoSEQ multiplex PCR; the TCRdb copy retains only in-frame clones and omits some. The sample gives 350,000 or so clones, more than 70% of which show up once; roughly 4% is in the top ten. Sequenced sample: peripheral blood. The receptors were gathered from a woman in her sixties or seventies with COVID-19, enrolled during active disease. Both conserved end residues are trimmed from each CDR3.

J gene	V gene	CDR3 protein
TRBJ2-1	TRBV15	ATGRGGRYNEQF
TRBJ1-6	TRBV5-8	ASRTTVYNSPLH
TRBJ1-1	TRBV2	ASSESPRGAF
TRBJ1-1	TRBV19	ASSTRQWGTEAF
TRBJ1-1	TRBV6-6	ASRGADMNTEAF
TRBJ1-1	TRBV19	ASHVDRGNTEAF
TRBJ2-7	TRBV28	ASSLHSGTSGGYEQY
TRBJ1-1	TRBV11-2	ASSLHGEGMNTEAF
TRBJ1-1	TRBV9	ASSLSGRFTEAF
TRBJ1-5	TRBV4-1	ASSQEDRQYSNQPQH
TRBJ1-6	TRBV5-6	ASSLLSSYNSPLH
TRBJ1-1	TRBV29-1	SARTGVNTEAF
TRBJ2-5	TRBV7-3	ASSMHRGLQETQY
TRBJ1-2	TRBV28	ASSFSGGGQGYT
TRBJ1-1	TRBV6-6	ASSLETEAF
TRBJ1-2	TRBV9	ASSVGPGANYGYT
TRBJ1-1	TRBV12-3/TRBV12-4	ASRRTVNTEAF
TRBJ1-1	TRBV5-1	ASSIPKGLDRSRTEAF
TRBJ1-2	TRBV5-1	ARRGVGQEKYGYT
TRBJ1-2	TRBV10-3	AISSRDRGGGYT
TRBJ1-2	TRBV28	ASSFTDPLYGYT
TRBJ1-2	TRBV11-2	ASSKTTVSYT
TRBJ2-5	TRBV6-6	ASSSIQETQY
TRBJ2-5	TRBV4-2	ASSQDLLAGGTQETQY
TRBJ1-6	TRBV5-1	ASSLGSGGEGSPLH
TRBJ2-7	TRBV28	ASSLNPLAGGYTYEQY
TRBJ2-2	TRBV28	ASSLPRGGLFAGELF
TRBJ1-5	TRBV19	ASRTTDRDINQPQH
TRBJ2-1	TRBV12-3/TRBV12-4	ASSITVYNEQF
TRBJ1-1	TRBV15	ATSRDPGMNTEAF
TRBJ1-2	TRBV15	ATSRRTGSNYGYT
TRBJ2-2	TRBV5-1	ASSFGGAAGELF
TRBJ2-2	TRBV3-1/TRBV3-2	ASSQSGAAGELF
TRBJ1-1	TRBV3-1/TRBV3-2	ASSRTGEAF
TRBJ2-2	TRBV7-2	ASSLTPSGGPGELF
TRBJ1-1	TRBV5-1	ASSQEGRSTEAF
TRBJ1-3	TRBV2	ASSRHDRGTLHSSGNTIY
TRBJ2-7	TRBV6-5	ASRGPGPYEQY
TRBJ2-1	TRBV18	ASLTVLAKSEQF
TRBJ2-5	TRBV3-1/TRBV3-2	ASSPRYQETQY
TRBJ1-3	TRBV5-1	ASSLDLTSGNTIY
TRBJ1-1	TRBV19	ASSGWERDTEAF
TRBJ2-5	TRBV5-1	ASTPPLAETQY